The clone carrying this T cell receptor beta chain was recorded only once. The data were taken from a study of blood T cell repertoires in COVID-19. Study-level information: Samples representing acute and convalescent COVID-19 were sourced from the United States, Italy and Spain. T cells, B-cell-depleted T cells, or PBMCs provided the cDNA or gDNA that served as material.

The CDR3 sequence is 17 residues long. Germline assignment: CDR1 SGDLS and CDR2 YYNGEE. Unmatched junction bases numbered 7, after V lost 0 bases and J lost 6 bases. Original processing methods: Estimates of nucleated cell counts were drawn from the amplification of reference gene primers. Profiling relied on immunoSEQ multiplex PCR, and the TCRdb table lists in-frame clones only, not all of them. V and J calls and clone size are given by that table; D and trimming were obtained from the DNA. This table has 25,000 to 35,000 clones, 90% appearing once. Sequenced input: peripheral blood. This receptor was identified in a man in his 70s with active or convalescent COVID-19. The chain employs TRBV9 and TRBJ2-2; 11 bases line up with TRBD1. The CDR3 DNA follows: TGTGCCAGCAGCGTAGCCCCCGGGACAGGGGGGGCCGGGGAGCTGTTTTTT. Translating gives CASSVAPGTGGAGELFF.